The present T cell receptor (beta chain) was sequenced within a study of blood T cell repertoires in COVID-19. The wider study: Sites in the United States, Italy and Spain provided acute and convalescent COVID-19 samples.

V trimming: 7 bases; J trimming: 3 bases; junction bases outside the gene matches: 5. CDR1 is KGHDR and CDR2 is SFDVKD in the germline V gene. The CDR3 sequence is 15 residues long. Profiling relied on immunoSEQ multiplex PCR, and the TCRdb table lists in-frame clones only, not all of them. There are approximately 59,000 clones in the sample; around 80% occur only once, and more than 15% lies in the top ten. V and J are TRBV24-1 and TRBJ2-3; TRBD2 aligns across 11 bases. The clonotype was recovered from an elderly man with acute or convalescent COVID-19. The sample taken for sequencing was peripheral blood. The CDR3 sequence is CATSPLAGATDTQYF. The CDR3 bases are TGTGCCACCAGCCCACTAGCGGGGGCAACAGATACGCAGTATTTT.